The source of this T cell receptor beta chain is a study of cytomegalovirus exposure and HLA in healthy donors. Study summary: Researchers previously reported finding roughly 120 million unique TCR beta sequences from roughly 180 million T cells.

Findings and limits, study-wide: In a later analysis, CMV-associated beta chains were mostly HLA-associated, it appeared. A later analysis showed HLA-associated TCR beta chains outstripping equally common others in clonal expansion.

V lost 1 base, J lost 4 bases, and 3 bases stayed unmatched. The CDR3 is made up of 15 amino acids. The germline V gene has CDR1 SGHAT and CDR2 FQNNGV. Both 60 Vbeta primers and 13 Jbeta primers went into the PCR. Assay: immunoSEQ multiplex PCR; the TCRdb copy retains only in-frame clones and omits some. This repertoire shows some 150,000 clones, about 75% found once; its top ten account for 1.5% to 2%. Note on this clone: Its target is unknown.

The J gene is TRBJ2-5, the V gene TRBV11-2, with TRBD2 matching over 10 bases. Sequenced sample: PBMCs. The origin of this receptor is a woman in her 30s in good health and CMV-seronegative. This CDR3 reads CASSLALAGAETQYF. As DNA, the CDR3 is TGTGCCAGCAGCTTAGCTCTAGCGGGGGCAGAGACCCAGTACTTC.